Presented here are 5 T cell receptor beta chains from one specimen sequenced in a study of cytomegalovirus exposure and HLA in healthy donors. 60 Vbeta and 13 Jbeta primers were used in PCR. Profiling relied on immunoSEQ multiplex PCR, and the TCRdb table lists in-frame clones only, not all of them. The data show 130,000 to 150,000 clones, roughly 82% seen once. Sequenced sample: PBMCs. These receptors were collected from a man in his thirties or forties in good health and CMV-seropositive.

V and J are TRBV2 and TRBJ2-2; D not resolved. This CDR3 has 14 amino acids. Per the germline V gene, CDR1 is SNHLY and CDR2 is FYNNEI. With 6 bases removed from V and 0 bases from J, the gap between germline ends came to 8 bases. CDR3 DNA sequence: TGTGCCAGCAGGACTGGAGCGAACACCGGGGAGCTGTTTTTT. Protein sequence: CASRTGANTGELFF. Full variable domain (outside the CDR3, taken from reference TRBV2 and TRBJ2-2): EPEVTQTPSHQVTQMGQEVILRCVPISNHLYFYWYRQILGQKVEFLVSFYNNEISEKSEIFDDQFSVERPDGSNFTLKIRSTKLEDSAMYFCASRTGANTGELFFGEGSRLTVL.

This rearrangement joins TRBV7-9 to TRBJ2-7; possibly TRBD2 for D (6 bases). The CDR3 is 12 residues long. Germline CDR1 is SEHNR and CDR2 is FQNEAQ (reference sequence). V was clipped by 3 bases and J by 11 bases, with 14 bases between them. The CDR3, as DNA: TGTGCCAGCAGCTTGGAGGGAGTCCAGGAGTACTTC. Its protein is CASSLEGVQEYF.

This chain connects TRBV2 to TRBJ2-2; 8 bases map to TRBD1. V was clipped by 6 bases and J by 5 bases; unmatched bases: 5. Germline CDR1 and CDR2: SNHLY and FYNNEI. The CDR3 loop spans 14 amino acids. The CDR3 DNA reads TGTGCCAGCAGGGCAGGGGGCGCAACCGGGGAGCTGTTTTTT. This sequence encodes CASRAGGATGELFF. Drawing the rest from reference TRBV2 and TRBJ2-2, the complete variable domain is EPEVTQTPSHQVTQMGQEVILRCVPISNHLYFYWYRQILGQKVEFLVSFYNNEISEKSEIFDDQFSVERPDGSNFTLKIRSTKLEDSAMYFCASRAGGATGELFFGEGSRLTVL.

The chain combines TRBV2 with TRBJ2-7, with TRBD1 matching over 8 bases. The ends lost 2 bases at V and 5 bases at J; junction bases unmatched: 5. The germline V gene encodes CDR1 SNHLY and CDR2 FYNNEI. The CDR3 has 14 residues. The CDR3 bases are TGTGCCAGCAGTGAAAGGACAGGGCTTGACGAGCAGTACTTC. Translation gives CASSERTGLDEQYF.

This clone has more than one count but fewer than ten. This chain connects TRBV29-1 to TRBJ2-5, with a weak D call TRBD1 (6 bases). CDR1 SQVTM and CDR2 ANQGSEA come from the germline V gene. The CDR3 runs to 12 residues. V lost 4 bases, J lost 2 bases, and 8 bases lay in between. The CDR3 here is CSVGGHQETQYF. The CDR3 bases are TGCAGCGTTGGGGGACATCAAGAGACCCAGTACTTC.